The rows below give T cell receptor beta chains drawn from one sample of a study of blood T cell repertoires in COVID-19. Assay: immunoSEQ multiplex PCR; the TCRdb copy retains only in-frame clones and omits some. Here the sample spans about 380,000 clones, more than 75% being singletons. The material sequenced was PBMCs or T cells enriched from blood (not recorded which). The receptors were gathered from a woman aged 18-29 years who had recovered from COVID-19. CDR3s include the opening cysteine and the closing phenylalanine or tryptophan. A D gene is named only where the DNA matches it firmly. For some rows the clone size is stated as once, few or many, or as a class when expanded; others skip it.

J: TRBJ2-7
D: -
size: -
V: TRBV7-8
CDR3: CASRGQASDYEQYF
DNA: TGTGCCAGCAGGGGGCAAGCGAGTGACTACGAGCAGTACTTC

J: TRBJ1-1
D: TRBD1
size: -
V: TRBV7-9
CDR3: CASSQPQGAAFLMNTEAFF
DNA: TGTGCCAGCAGCCAACCACAGGGGGCGGCTTTCCTAATGAACACTGAAGCTTTCTTT

J: TRBJ1-1
D: TRBD1
size: -
V: TRBV5-4
CDR3: CASSLLGTANTEAFF
DNA: TGTGCCAGCAGCTTGCTGGGGACAGCAAACACTGAAGCTTTCTTT

J: TRBJ1-4
D: TRBD1
size: -
V: TRBV6-1
CDR3: CASSEIGRRTGNEKLFF
DNA: TGTGCCAGCAGTGAAATCGGTAGAAGGACAGGGAATGAAAAACTGTTTTTT

J: TRBJ2-7
D: TRBD2
size: -
V: TRBV7-6
CDR3: CASSSMTSVSYEQYF
DNA: TGTGCCAGCAGCTCGATGACTAGCGTCTCCTACGAGCAGTACTTC

J: TRBJ2-1
D: TRBD2
size: -
V: TRBV2
CDR3: CASNPAGGRSYNEQFF
DNA: TGTGCCAGCAACCCAGCGGGGGGGCGCTCCTACAATGAGCAGTTCTTC

J: TRBJ2-3
D: TRBD1
size: once
V: TRBV10-3
CDR3: CKSRDRGTDTQYF
DNA: TGTAAATCGAGGGACAGGGGAACAGATACGCAGTATTTT

J: TRBJ1-5
D: TRBD1
size: -
V: TRBV7-2
CDR3: CASSPQGGISNQPQHF
DNA: TGTGCCAGCAGCCCCCAAGGGGGCATTAGCAATCAGCCCCAGCATTTT

J: TRBJ1-6
D: -
size: once
V: TRBV27
CDR3: CASSLGQGHSPLHF
DNA: TGTGCCAGCAGTTTGGGTCAGGGACACTCACCCCTCCACTTT

J: TRBJ1-1
D: TRBD1
size: -
V: TRBV4-1
CDR3: CASSHTAYGQDLEAFF
DNA: TGCGCCAGCAGCCACACCGCCTACGGACAGGACCTCGAAGCTTTCTTT

J: TRBJ1-2
D: -
size: -
V: TRBV5-4
CDR3: CASSLVGGDGYTF
DNA: TGTGCCAGCAGCTTGGTTGGGGGCGATGGCTACACCTTC

J: TRBJ2-2
D: TRBD1
size: -
V: TRBV7-6
CDR3: CASSGGQGFAGELFF
DNA: TGTGCCAGCAGCGGGGGACAGGGGTTCGCCGGGGAGCTGTTTTTT

J: TRBJ1-5
D: -
size: -
V: TRBV27
CDR3: CASSLEGGLFQPQHF
DNA: TGTGCCAGCAGTTTGGAAGGGGGTTTGTTTCAGCCCCAGCATTTT

J: TRBJ1-1
D: TRBD1
size: few
V: TRBV6-4
CDR3: CASSARTGSEAFF
DNA: TGTGCCAGCAGTGCCCGGACAGGGAGTGAAGCTTTCTTT

J: TRBJ1-1
D: -
size: -
V: TRBV19
CDR3: CASSIVGGRTEAFF
DNA: TGTGCCAGTAGTATAGTAGGCGGGAGAACTGAAGCTTTCTTT

J: TRBJ2-5
D: -
size: -
V: TRBV25-1
CDR3: CASSEGRGQQETQYF
DNA: TGTGCCAGCAGTGAGGGGCGGGGGCAGCAAGAGACCCAGTACTTC